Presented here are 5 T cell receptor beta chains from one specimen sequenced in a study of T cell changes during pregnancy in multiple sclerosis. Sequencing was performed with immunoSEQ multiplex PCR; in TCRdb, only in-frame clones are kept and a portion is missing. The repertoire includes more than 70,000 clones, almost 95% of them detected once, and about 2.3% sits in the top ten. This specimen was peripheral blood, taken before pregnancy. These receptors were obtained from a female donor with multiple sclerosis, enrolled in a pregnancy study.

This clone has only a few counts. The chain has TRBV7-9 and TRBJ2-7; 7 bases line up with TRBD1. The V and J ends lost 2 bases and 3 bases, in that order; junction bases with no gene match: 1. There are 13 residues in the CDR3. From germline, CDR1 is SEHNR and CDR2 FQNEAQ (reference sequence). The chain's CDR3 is CASSLTGDYEQYF. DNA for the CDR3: TGTGCCAGCAGCTTAACAGGGGACTACGAGCAGTACTTC.

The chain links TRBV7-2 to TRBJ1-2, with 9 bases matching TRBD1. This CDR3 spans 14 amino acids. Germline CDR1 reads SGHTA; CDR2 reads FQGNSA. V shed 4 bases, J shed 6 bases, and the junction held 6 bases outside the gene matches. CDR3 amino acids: CASSSGQGYHGYTF. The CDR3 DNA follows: TGTGCCAGCAGCTCCGGACAGGGGTACCATGGCTACACCTTC.

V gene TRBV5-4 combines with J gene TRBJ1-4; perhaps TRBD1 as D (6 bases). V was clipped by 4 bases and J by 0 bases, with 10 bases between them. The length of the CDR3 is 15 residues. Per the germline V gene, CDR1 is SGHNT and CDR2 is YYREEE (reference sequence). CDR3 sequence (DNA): TGTGCCAGCAGCCGGACAGTCTCAACTAATGAAAAACTGTTTTTT. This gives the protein CASSRTVSTNEKLFF.

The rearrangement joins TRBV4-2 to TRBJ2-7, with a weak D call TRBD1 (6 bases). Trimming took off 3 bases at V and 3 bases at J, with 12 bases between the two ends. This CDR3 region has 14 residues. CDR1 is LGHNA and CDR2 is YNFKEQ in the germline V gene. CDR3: CASSHNAQGYEQYF. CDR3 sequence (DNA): TGTGCCAGCAGCCACAACGCACAGGGCTACGAGCAGTACTTC.

CDR3 in DNA: TGCAGCGTTCTGGGGCTAGCGGGCGAAGGAACTAGCACAGATACGCAGTATTTT. Translation gives CSVLGLAGEGTSTDTQYF. This chain links TRBV29-1 with TRBJ2-3; 8 nucleotides align to TRBD2. The length of the CDR3 is 18 residues. CDR1 is SQVTM, CDR2 ANQGSEA, per germline. V shed 5 bases, J shed 0 bases, and the junction held 16 bases outside the gene matches.